These 28 T cell receptor beta chains share one sample of origin, sequenced in a study of blood T cell repertoires in COVID-19. Using immunoSEQ multiplex PCR, the repertoire was profiled, and TCRdb retains in-frame clones only, with some absent. The sample has 150,000 to 200,000 clones; roughly 88% are singletons. Specimen: peripheral blood. These receptors were taken from a man of 80 years or more with COVID-19, enrolled during active disease.

The chain carries TRBV6-5 and TRBJ1-6; 7 nucleotides agree with TRBD1. V lost 5 bases and J lost 7; bases outside the gene matches: 8. The CDR3 spans 15 residues. Germline loops: CDR1 MNHEY, CDR2 SVGAGI. The CDR3 is CASSRRGSGNSPLHF. Here the CDR3 DNA reads TGTGCCAGCAGTCGCAGGGGGTCCGGGAATTCACCCCTCCACTTT.

The genes are TRBV7-9 and TRBJ1-2, with 9 bases that match TRBD1. V lost 5 bases, J lost 4 bases, and 2 bases stayed unmatched. The CDR3 has 13 residues. CDR1 is SEHNR and CDR2 is FQNEAQ in the germline V gene (reference sequence). The DNA for the CDR3 is TGTGCCAGCAGCCGACAGGGGGGCTATGGCTACACCTTC. As protein: CASSRQGGYGYTF.

The rearrangement uses TRBV28 and TRBJ1-5; D is unclear. CDR1 and CDR2 from the germline V gene are MDHEN and SYDVKM. Trimming removed 1 base from V and 7 bases from J, with 5 bases in between. CDR3 length equals 12 residues. The CDR3 reads CASSLLRQPQHF. CDR3 sequence (DNA): TGTGCCAGCAGTTTATTACGGCAGCCCCAGCATTTT.

This chain uses TRBV13 with TRBJ2-7; D possibly corresponds to TRBD1 (5 bases). This CDR3 spans 14 amino acids. V dropped 6 bases and J dropped 4 bases, with 16 bases sitting between them. The germline V gene has CDR1 PRHDT and CDR2 FYEKMQ (reference sequence). The CDR3 DNA reads TGTGCCAGCAGGGTGCGGCAGAAGGGGTACGAGCAGTACTTC. This gives the protein CASRVRQKGYEQYF.

V gene TRBV5-1 combines with J gene TRBJ1-1, with D perhaps TRBD1 (5 bases). Germline CDR1 is SGHRS and CDR2 is YFSETQ. The CDR3 is 14 residues long. The germline V and J ends were trimmed by 4 bases and 1 base, with 11 bases remaining between them. The CDR3 DNA sequence: TGCGCCAGCAGCGATAGTAGGGGGAACACTGAAGCTTTCTTT. Its translation is CASSDSRGNTEAFF.

The rearrangement joins TRBV6-6 to TRBJ1-1; tentative D call: TRBD1 (6 bases). This CDR3 is 16 amino acids long. V was clipped by 6 bases and J by 2 bases, with 19 bases between them. Germline lookup yields CDR1 MNHNY and CDR2 SVGAGI (reference sequence). CDR3 protein: CASRANPGTRNTEAFF. As DNA, the CDR3 is TGTGCCAGCAGGGCTAATCCCGGGACACGTAACACTGAAGCTTTCTTT.

This clone was recorded only once. The rearrangement uses TRBV4-3 and TRBJ1-5; D gene ambiguous. The CDR3 loop spans 14 amino acids. The germline V gene encodes CDR1 LGHNA and CDR2 YSLEER. V dropped 0 bases and J dropped 6 bases, with 9 bases sitting between them. This CDR3 is CASSQETGGQPQHF. The CDR3 DNA reads TGCGCCAGCAGCCAAGAAACGGGTGGTCAGCCCCAGCATTTT.

J is TRBJ2-1 and V is TRBV5-1, with TRBD2 matching 16 bases. The CDR3 covers 19 residues. The V and J ends lost 4 bases and 2 bases, in that order; junction bases with no gene match: 9. Germline CDR1 and CDR2: SGHRS and YFSETQ. CDR3 amino acids: CASSPTGTSGGATYNEQFF. For the CDR3, the DNA is TGCGCCAGCAGCCCTACAGGGACTAGCGGGGGGGCAACCTACAATGAGCAGTTCTTC.

The chain couples TRBV10-3 to TRBJ1-2; D perhaps matches TRBD1 (6 bases). V was clipped by 3 bases and J by 4 bases, with 12 bases between them. CDR1 and CDR2 from the germline V gene are ENHRY and SYGVKD. There are 14 residues in the CDR3. The CDR3 region is CAISDIQGIYGYTF. The CDR3 coding sequence is TGTGCCATCAGTGATATCCAGGGGATCTATGGCTACACCTTC.

The V gene is TRBV6-6, the J gene TRBJ1-2; 9 nucleotides match TRBD1. The CDR3 loop spans 15 amino acids. Germline assignment: CDR1 MNHNY and CDR2 SVGAGI (reference sequence). V lost 5 bases to trimming and J lost 5 bases; unmatched junction nucleotides: 9. This CDR3 reads CASSTLDRGVYGYTF. The CDR3, as DNA: TGTGCCAGCAGTACCCTGGACAGGGGAGTATATGGCTACACCTTC.

The chain combines TRBV10-1 with TRBJ2-5; the D is unclear. This CDR3 comprises 15 residues. V dropped 2 bases and J dropped 3 bases, with 13 bases sitting between them. Germline values: CDR1 WNHNN, CDR2 SYGVQD (reference sequence). This CDR3 reads CASSENPHREETQYF. The DNA of the CDR3 is TGCGCCAGCAGTGAGAACCCCCACCGGGAAGAGACCCAGTACTTC.

The chain carries TRBV19 and TRBJ2-1, with 11 bases that match TRBD2. The junction had 6 bases not matched to a gene; V was cut back by 5 bases and J by 9 bases. This CDR3 has 14 residues. CDR1 and CDR2 (germline): LNHDA, SQIVND (reference sequence). The CDR3 protein is CASSLAGGLGEQFF. The CDR3 bases are TGTGCCAGTAGTTTAGCGGGGGGGCTTGGTGAGCAGTTCTTC.

This chain uses TRBV15 with TRBJ2-7; D gene unclear. V lost 0 bases, J lost 0 bases, and 9 bases lay in between. This CDR3 has 15 residues. Germline-derived CDR1 and CDR2 are LNHNV and YYDKDF (reference sequence). The CDR3 loop reads CATSRDGKSSYEQYF. The CDR3 DNA follows: TGTGCCACCAGCAGAGATGGCAAATCCTCCTACGAGCAGTACTTC.

This chain links TRBV11-3 with TRBJ1-1; 10 bases fit TRBD1. This CDR3 has 15 residues. From germline, CDR1 is SGHNT and CDR2 YENEEA. Losses at the gene ends were 5 bases for V and 6 bases for J; bases not matched to a gene: 9. CDR3 sequence (DNA): TGTGCCAGCAGCCATAGACAGGGGGCGAGCGCTGAAGCTTTCTTT. Amino acids: CASSHRQGASAEAFF. Supplemented by reference TRBV11-3 and TRBJ1-1, the full variable domain reads EAGVVQSPRYKIIEKKQPVAFWCNPISGHNTLYWYLQNLGQGPELLIRYENEEAVDDSQLPKDRFSAERLKGVDSTLKIQPAELGDSAVYLCASSHRQGASAEAFFGQGTRLTVV.

The chain carries TRBV29-1 and TRBJ2-7; weak D call: TRBD2 (6 bases). The germline V gene encodes CDR1 SQVTM and CDR2 ANQGSEA. Trimming removed 2 bases at V and 3 bases at J, with 17 bases between. CDR3 size: 15 residues. CDR3 region: CSVEQAGRSHYEQYF. The DNA for the CDR3 is TGCAGCGTTGAACAAGCGGGCCGCTCTCACTACGAGCAGTACTTC.

Here the CDR3 reads CASSVEGTGGSGANVLTF. DNA for the CDR3: TGTGCCAGCAGCGTAGAGGGGACAGGGGGCTCCGGGGCCAACGTCCTGACTTTC. The chain employs TRBV9 and TRBJ2-6; 12 nucleotides line up with TRBD1. Germline assignment: CDR1 SGDLS and CDR2 YYNGEE. V shed 0 bases, J shed 4 bases, and the junction held 5 bases outside the gene matches. This CDR3 region has 18 residues.

The V call is TRBV7-6, the J call TRBJ2-5; 11 bases map to TRBD2. CDR3 length: 15 residues. Germline assignment: CDR1 SGHVS and CDR2 FNYEAQ. Trimming cost V 8 bases and J 4 bases; bases outside gene matches: 9. The CDR3 protein is CASESVAGGRETQYF. The DNA of the CDR3 is TGTGCCAGCGAGTCGGTAGCGGGGGGGCGAGAGACCCAGTACTTC.

This clone has a single count. The chain has TRBV19 and TRBJ1-6, with D maybe TRBD1 (6 bases). Between the trimmed V and J ends, which lost 4 bases and 9 bases, there was a span of 16 bases. Germline CDR1 LNHDA, CDR2 SQIVND (reference sequence). The CDR3 contains 15 residues. The CDR3 bases are TGTGCCAGTAGTACCTTCACAGGGATCGGTTCACCCCTCCACTTT. This encodes CASSTFTGIGSPLHF.

This chain uses TRBV2 with TRBJ2-1, with 7 bases identical to TRBD1. From germline, CDR1 is SNHLY and CDR2 FYNNEI. The CDR3 extends over 14 amino acids. With 4 bases clipped from V and 9 bases from J, the junction kept 9 bases outside the gene matches. For the CDR3, the DNA is TGTGCCAGCAGTGTTGAACAGGGGAGAACTGAGCAGTTCTTC. It is translated as CASSVEQGRTEQFF.

This sequence joins TRBV4-3 and TRBJ1-5; D gene ambiguous. Trimming took off 0 bases at V and 4 bases at J, with 7 bases between the two ends. The CDR3 runs 14 residues. Per germline, CDR1 LGHNA and CDR2 YSLEER. This chain's CDR3 is CASSQEVTNQPQHF. DNA of the CDR3: TGCGCCAGCAGCCAAGAGGTAACTAATCAGCCCCAGCATTTT.

The chain employs TRBV5-4 and TRBJ1-6; D uncertain. Trimming left V 4 bases short and J 5 bases short, with 13 bases between. The CDR3 covers 15 residues. Germline V lookup: CDR1 SGHNT, CDR2 YYREEE (reference sequence). The chain's CDR3 is CASSGGSTDNSPLHF. Written as DNA, the CDR3 is TGTGCCAGCAGCGGCGGGAGCACGGATAATTCACCCCTCCACTTT. Variable domain in full (rest from reference TRBV5-4 and TRBJ1-6): ETGVTQSPTHLIKTRGQQVTLRCSSQSGHNTVSWYQQALGQGPQFIFQYYREEENGRGNFPPRFSGLQFPNYSSELNVNALELDDSALYLCASSGGSTDNSPLHFGNGTRLTVT.

This clone was counted a single time. This sequence joins TRBV6-4 and TRBJ2-1; 7 nucleotides match TRBD2. V trimming: 3 bases; J trimming: 0 bases; junction bases outside the gene matches: 5. This CDR3 has 16 amino acids. CDR1 MRHNA and CDR2 SNTAGT come from the germline V gene. CDR3 nucleotides: TGTGCCAGCAGTGAGGGTTCGGGGGGCTCCTACAATGAGCAGTTCTTC. Its translation is CASSEGSGGSYNEQFF.

The chain employs TRBV19 and TRBJ1-4; D remains unclear. Per the germline V gene, CDR1 is LNHDA and CDR2 is SQIVND (reference sequence). V gave up 3 bases and J gave up 8 bases, with 13 bases separating them. The CDR3 covers 14 residues. CDR3 coding DNA: TGTGCCAGTAGTATGACGCGGGCCAGGGAAAAACTGTTTTTT. It codes for CASSMTRAREKLFF.

The chain uses TRBV5-1 and TRBJ1-1; 11 bases are a match to TRBD1. V lost 0 bases and J lost 5; bases outside the gene matches: 6. CDR1 is SGHRS, CDR2 YFSETQ, per germline. The CDR3 extends over 16 amino acids. The DNA of the CDR3 is TGCGCCAGCAGCTTGGATGGACAGGGGGCGTGGACTGAAGCTTTCTTT. It translates to CASSLDGQGAWTEAFF.

The rearrangement links TRBV2 to TRBJ2-3; 8 nucleotides agree with TRBD1. The CDR3 is 16 amino acids. Germline V CDR1 and CDR2: SNHLY, FYNNEI. Losses at the gene ends were 2 bases for V and 2 bases for J; bases not matched to a gene: 6. The CDR3 protein is CASSEQGARVTDTQYF. The CDR3 nucleotides are TGTGCCAGCAGTGAACAGGGGGCGCGTGTCACAGATACGCAGTATTTT.

The V call is TRBV18, the J call TRBJ1-1; D ambiguous. V lost 2 bases and J 2 bases, leaving 9 bases between the germline ends. CDR1 KGHSH and CDR2 LQKENI come from the germline V gene. This CDR3 comprises 14 residues. The CDR3 coding sequence is TGTGCCAGCTCACCAGCGGGGATTAACACTGAAGCTTTCTTT. Protein: CASSPAGINTEAFF.

This clone has a handful of counts. The V gene is TRBV12-3 or TRBV12-4, the J gene TRBJ2-7; maybe TRBD1 (6 bases). This CDR3 has 12 amino acids. V was cut by 3 bases and J by 4 bases, with 7 bases left in between. In nucleotides, the CDR3 is TGTGCCAGCAGTTTGGGACAATACGAGCAGTACTTC. This translates into CASSLGQYEQYF.

This clone appeared a single time. The CDR3 bases are TGTGCCAGCTCACCAGAACGCGGGGGAGAGACCCAGTACTTC. It encodes CASSPERGGETQYF. The chain has TRBV18 and TRBJ2-5; 7 nucleotides match TRBD2. V dropped 2 bases and J dropped 4; count of bases not matched to a gene: 4. This CDR3 has 14 amino acids. Germline V gene lookup returns CDR1 KGHSH and CDR2 LQKENI.